This TCR beta chain emerged from a study of blood T cell repertoires in COVID-19. Study overall: Acute and convalescent COVID-19 specimens originated in the United States, Italy and Spain. PBMCs, B-cell-depleted T cells, or T cells provided the cDNA or gDNA that made up the material.

Sequenced by immunoSEQ multiplex PCR; TCRdb stores in-frame clones only, minus some. The data hold about 250,000 clones, with roughly 84% observed a single time. Germline CDR1 SGHRS, CDR2 YFSETQ. The CDR3 sequence is 13 residues long. Between the trimmed V and J ends, which lost 4 bases and 6 bases, there was a span of 10 bases. Source material: peripheral blood. The chain joins TRBV5-1 to TRBJ2-2, with D hard to call. The TCR was taken from a woman aged 40 to 50 who had recovered from COVID-19. The CDR3 nucleotides are TGCGCCAGCAGCCGAGAAAGAGCCGGGGAGCTGTTTTTT. Translation gives CASSRERAGELFF.